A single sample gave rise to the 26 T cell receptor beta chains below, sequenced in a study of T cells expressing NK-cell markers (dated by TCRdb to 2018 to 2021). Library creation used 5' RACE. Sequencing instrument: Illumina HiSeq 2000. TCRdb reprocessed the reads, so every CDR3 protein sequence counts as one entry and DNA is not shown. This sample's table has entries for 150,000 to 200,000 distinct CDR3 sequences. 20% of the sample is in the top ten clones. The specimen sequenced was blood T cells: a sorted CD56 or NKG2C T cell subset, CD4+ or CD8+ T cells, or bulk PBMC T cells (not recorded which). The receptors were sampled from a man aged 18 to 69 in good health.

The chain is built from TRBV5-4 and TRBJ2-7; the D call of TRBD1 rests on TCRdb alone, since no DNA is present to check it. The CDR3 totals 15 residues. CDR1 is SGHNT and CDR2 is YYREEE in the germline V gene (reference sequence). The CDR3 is CASSSPGQTRYEQYF. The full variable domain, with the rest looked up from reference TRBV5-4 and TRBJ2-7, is ETGVTQSPTHLIKTRGQQVTLRCSSQSGHNTVSWYQQALGQGPQFIFQYYREEENGRGNFPPRFSGLQFPNYSSELNVNALELDDSALYLCASSSPGQTRYEQYFGPGTRLTVT.

This CDR3 is CATSDPRTTGEGQETQYF. The chain is built from TRBV24-1 and TRBJ2-5; TCRdb calls TRBD1, which cannot be checked without DNA. This CDR3 is built from 18 residues. CDR1 and CDR2 from the germline V gene are KGHDR and SFDVKD.

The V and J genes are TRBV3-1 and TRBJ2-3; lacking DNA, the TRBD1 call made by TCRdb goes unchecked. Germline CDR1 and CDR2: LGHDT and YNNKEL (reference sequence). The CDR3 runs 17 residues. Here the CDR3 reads CASSQGVGGHRTDTQYF.

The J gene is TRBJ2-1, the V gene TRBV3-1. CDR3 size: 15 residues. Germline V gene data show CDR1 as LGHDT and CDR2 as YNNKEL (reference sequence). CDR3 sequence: CASSLTQSSYNEQFF.

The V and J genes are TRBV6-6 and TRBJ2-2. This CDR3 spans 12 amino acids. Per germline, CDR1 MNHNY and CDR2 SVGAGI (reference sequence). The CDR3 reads CASLKGIGELFF.

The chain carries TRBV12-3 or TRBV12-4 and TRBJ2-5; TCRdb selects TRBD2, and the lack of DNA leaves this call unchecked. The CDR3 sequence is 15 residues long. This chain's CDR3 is CASRASGPQGETQYF.

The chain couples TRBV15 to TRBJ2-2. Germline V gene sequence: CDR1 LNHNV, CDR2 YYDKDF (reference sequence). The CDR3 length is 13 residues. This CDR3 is CATGGANTGELFF.

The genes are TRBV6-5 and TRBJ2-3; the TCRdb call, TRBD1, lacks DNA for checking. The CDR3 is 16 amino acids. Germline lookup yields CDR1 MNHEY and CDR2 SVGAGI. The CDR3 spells CASSYWSGGLGDTQYF.

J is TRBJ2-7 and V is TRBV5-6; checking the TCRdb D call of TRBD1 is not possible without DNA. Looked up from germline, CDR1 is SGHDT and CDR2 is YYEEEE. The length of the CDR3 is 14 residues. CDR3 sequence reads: CASSGRDRSYEQYF.

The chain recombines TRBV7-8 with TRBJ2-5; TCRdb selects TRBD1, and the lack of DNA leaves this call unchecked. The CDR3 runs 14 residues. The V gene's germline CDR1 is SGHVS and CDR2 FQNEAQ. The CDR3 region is CASSLEDRGETQYF. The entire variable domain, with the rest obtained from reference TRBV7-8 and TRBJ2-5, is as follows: GAGVSQSPRYKVAKRGQDVALRCDPISGHVSLFWYQQALGQGPEFLTYFQNEAQLDKSGLPSDRFFAERPEGSVSTLKIQRTQQEDSAVYLCASSLEDRGETQYFGPGTRLLVL.

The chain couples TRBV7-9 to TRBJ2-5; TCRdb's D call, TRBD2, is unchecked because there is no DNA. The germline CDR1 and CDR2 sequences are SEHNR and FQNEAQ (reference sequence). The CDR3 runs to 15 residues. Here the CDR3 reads CASSSPTSGLETQYF.

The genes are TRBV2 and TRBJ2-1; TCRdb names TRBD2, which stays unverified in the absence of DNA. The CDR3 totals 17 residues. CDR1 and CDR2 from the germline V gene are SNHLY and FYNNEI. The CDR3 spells CASSVGSGGPSYNEQFF.

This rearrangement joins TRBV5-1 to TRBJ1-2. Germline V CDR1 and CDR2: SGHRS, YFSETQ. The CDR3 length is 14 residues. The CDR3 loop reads CASSFHRAQDGYTF.

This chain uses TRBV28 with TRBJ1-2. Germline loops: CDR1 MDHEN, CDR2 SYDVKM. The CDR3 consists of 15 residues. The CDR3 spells CASSLWSDGSYGYTF.

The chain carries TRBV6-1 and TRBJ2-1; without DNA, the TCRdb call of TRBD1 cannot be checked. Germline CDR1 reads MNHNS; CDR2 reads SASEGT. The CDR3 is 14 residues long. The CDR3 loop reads CASSSGLGPNEQFF.

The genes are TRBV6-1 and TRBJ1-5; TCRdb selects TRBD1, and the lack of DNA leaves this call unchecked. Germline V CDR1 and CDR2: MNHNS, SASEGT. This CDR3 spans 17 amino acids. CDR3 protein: CASSEVELKQGLQPQHF.

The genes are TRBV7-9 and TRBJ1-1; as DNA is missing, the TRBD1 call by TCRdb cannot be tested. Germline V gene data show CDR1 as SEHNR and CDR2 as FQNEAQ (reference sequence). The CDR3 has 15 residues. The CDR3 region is CASSSPARDGTEAFF.

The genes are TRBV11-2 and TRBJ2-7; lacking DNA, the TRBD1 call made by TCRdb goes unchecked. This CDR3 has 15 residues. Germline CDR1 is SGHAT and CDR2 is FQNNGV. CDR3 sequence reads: CASSLVFVRGYEQYF.

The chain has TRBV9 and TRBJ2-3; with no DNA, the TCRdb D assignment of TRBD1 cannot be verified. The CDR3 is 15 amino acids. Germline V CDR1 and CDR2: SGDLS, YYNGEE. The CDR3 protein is CASSGGQGNTDTQYF.

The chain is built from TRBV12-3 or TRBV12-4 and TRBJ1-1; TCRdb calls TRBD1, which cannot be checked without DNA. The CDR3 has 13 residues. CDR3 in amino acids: CASSTGRSTEAFF.

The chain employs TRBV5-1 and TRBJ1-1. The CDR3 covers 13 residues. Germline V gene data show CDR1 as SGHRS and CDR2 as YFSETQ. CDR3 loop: CASSQEYSTEAFF.

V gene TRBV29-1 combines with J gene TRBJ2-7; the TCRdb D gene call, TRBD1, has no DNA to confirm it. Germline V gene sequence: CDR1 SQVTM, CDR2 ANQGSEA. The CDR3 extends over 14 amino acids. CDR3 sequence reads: CSAEGQGHGYEQYF.

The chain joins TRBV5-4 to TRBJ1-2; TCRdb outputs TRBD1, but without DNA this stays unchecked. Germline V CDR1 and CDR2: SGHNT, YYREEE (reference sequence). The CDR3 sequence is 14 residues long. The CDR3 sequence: CASSLRGWSYGYTF.

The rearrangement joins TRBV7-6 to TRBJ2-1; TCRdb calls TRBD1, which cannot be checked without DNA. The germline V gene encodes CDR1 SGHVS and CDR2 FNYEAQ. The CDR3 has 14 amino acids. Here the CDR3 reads CASSATGISDEQFF. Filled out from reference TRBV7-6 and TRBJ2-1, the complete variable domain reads GAGVSQSPRYKVTKRGQDVALRCDPISGHVSLYWYRQALGQGPEFLTYFNYEAQQDKSGLPNDRFSAERPEGSISTLTIQRTEQRDSAMYRCASSATGISDEQFFGPGTRLTVL.

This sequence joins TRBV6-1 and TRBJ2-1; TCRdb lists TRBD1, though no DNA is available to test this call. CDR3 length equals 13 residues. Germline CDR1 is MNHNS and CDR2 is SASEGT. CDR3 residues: CASSRQGVNEQFF.

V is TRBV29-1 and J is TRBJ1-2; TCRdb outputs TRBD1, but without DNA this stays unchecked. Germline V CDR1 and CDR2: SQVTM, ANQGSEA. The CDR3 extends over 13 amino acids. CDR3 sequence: CSVYETGNYGYTF.